The present entry profiles one T cell receptor beta chain with its context. Only in-frame clones appear in the TCRdb table, and some are missing; sequencing was by immunoSEQ multiplex PCR. The table shows approximately 75,000 clones, with 80% to 90% occurring only once. This CDR3 is 16 amino acids long. The J segment lost 5 bases and the V segment lost 8 bases, leaving 16 bases of the junction unmatched. The germline V gene encodes CDR1 ENHRY and CDR2 SYGVKD. This sample was taken from a study of blood T cell repertoires in COVID-19. Specimen: peripheral blood. V is TRBV10-3 and J is TRBJ2-7; 9 bases line up with TRBD1. This TCR was recovered from a woman between 45 and 60 years old with acute or convalescent COVID-19. CDR3 loop: CAISGLSRTGDHEQYF. The CDR3 DNA follows: TGTGCCATCTCCGGATTGTCACGGACAGGGGACCACGAGCAGTACTTC.